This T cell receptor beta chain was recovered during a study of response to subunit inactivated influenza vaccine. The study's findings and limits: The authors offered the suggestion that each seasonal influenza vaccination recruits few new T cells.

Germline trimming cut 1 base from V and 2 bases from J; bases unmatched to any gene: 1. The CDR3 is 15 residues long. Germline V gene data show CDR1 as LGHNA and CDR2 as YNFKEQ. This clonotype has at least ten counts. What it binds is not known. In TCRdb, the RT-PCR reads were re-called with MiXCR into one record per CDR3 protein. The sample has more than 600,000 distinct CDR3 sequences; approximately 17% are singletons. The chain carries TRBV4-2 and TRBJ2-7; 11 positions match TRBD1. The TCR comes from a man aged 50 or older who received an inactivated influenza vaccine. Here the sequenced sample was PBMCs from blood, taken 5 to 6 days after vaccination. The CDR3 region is CASSQGGQGAYEQYF. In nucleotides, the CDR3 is TGTGCCAGCAGCCAAGGGGGACAGGGGGCCTACGAGCAGTACTTC.